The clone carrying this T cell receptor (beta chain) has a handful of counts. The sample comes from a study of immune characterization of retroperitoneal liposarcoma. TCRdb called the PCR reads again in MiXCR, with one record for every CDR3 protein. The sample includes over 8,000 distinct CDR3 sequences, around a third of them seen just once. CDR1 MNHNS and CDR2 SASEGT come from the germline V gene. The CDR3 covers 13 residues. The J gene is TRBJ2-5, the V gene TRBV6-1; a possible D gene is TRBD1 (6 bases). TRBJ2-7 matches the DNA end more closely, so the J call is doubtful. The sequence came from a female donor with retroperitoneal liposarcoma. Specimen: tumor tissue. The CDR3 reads CASTPEGAYEQYF. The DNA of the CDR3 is TGTGCCAGCACTCCCGAGGGGGCCTACGAGCAGTACTTC.